Presented here are 13 T cell receptor beta chains from one specimen sequenced in a study. MiXCR, run by TCRdb on the RT-PCR reads, gives a single entry per CDR3 protein. This sample has around 700,000 distinct CDR3 sequences, with approximately 14% found just once. Sample: memory CD4+ T cells from blood. These receptor sequences come from a female donor in good health, serving as a healthy control.

This clonotype showed up just a few times. The V call is TRBV3-1, the J call TRBJ2-3; tentative D call: TRBD2 (5 bases). This CDR3 contains 14 residues. Trimming pared 1 base from V and 4 bases from J, leaving 9 bases between. Germline V gene data show CDR1 as LGHDT and CDR2 as YNNKEL (reference sequence). The DNA of the CDR3 is TGTGCCAGCAGCCAAGCATGGGAGCCAGATACGCAGTATTTT. Its protein is CASSQAWEPDTQYF.

The chain links TRBV7-2 to TRBJ1-2; D remains unclear. This CDR3 contains 15 residues. CDR1 is SGHTA and CDR2 is FQGNSA in the germline V gene. V shed 5 bases and J shed 3 bases, with 16 bases lying between them. This chain's CDR3 is CASSPASNAYYGYTF. DNA for the CDR3: TGTGCCAGCAGCCCTGCCTCCAATGCGTACTATGGCTACACCTTC.

This clonotype was seen a handful of times. The chain links TRBV6-2 or TRBV6-3 to TRBJ2-4; the D is unclear. This CDR3 has 15 residues. Germline V gene data show CDR1 as MNHEY and CDR2 as SVGEGT. Trimming removed 6 bases at V and 5 bases at J, with 17 bases between. CDR3 in DNA: TGTGCCAGCAGACGGTATAATAACCTCGAAAACATTCAGTACTTC. Translated, it gives CASRRYNNLENIQYF.

The rearrangement links TRBV12-3 or TRBV12-4 to TRBJ1-4; D call uncertain. V lost 5 bases and J lost 5, with 15 bases in between. The CDR3 covers 15 residues. Written as DNA, the CDR3 is TGTGCCAGCAGTCCAGACGGGTCGGGAAATGAAAAACTGTTTTTT. Protein product: CASSPDGSGNEKLFF.

The chain combines TRBV28 with TRBJ2-7; no definite D call. The CDR3 has 12 residues. The V gene's germline CDR1 is MDHEN and CDR2 SYDVKM. V dropped 3 bases and J dropped 2 bases, with 5 bases sitting between them. The CDR3 region has the DNA TGTGCCAGCAGTTTCATCCCCTACGAGCAGTACTTC. Translating it yields CASSFIPYEQYF.

The sample holds a few counts of this clonotype. The J gene is TRBJ1-1, the V gene TRBV30, with a possible D match to TRBD1 (6 bases). The CDR3 totals 14 residues. CDR1 and CDR2 (germline): GTSNPN, SVGIG (reference sequence). Trimming removed 3 bases from V and 0 bases from J, with 11 bases in between. CDR3 protein: CAWRAQGMNTEAFF. The CDR3 DNA reads as TGTGCCTGGAGGGCACAGGGTATGAACACTGAAGCTTTCTTT. The whole variable domain, filled in from reference TRBV30 and TRBJ1-1, reads SQTIHQWPATLVQPVGSPLSLECTVEGTSNPNLYWYRQAAGRGLQLLFYSVGIGQISSEVPQNLSASRPQDRQFILSSKKLLLSDSGFYLCAWRAQGMNTEAFFGQGTRLTVV.

This clonotype has at least ten counts. The V call is TRBV20-1, the J call TRBJ2-1, with 11 bases matching TRBD2. The CDR3 is 15 residues long. Germline values: CDR1 DFQATT, CDR2 SNEGSKA (reference sequence). V lost 0 bases and J lost 8; bases outside the gene matches: 6. The DNA of the CDR3 is TGCAGTGCTAGAGAGACTAGCGGGATCGGAGATGAGCAGTTCTTC. Its translation: CSARETSGIGDEQFF.

The V call is TRBV18, the J call TRBJ2-1; D gene ambiguous. V was shortened by 2 bases and J by 5 bases, with 10 bases between the two germline ends. Per the germline V gene, CDR1 is KGHSH and CDR2 is LQKENI. The CDR3 runs to 14 residues. The CDR3 DNA reads TGTGCCAGCTCACCATTTTCTGAAAACAATGAGCAGTTCTTC. Amino acids: CASSPFSENNEQFF.

V and J are TRBV9 and TRBJ2-5; 8 bases align to TRBD1. V lost 4 bases and J lost 7; bases outside the gene matches: 21. CDR1 is SGDLS, CDR2 YYNGEE, per germline. CDR3 size: 18 residues. The CDR3 sequence: CASSPRPGTGAAPATQYF. In DNA form, the CDR3 reads TGTGCCAGCAGCCCCCGTCCCGGGACAGGAGCAGCCCCAGCGACCCAGTACTTC.

This clonotype has only a few counts. The chain recombines TRBV14 with TRBJ2-7, with D perhaps TRBD1 (6 bases). CDR3 size: 15 residues. Germline CDR1 reads SGHDN; CDR2 reads FVKESK. Trimming cost V 3 bases and J 5 bases, with 17 bases left between them. CDR3 nucleotides: TGTGCCAGCAGCCATACAGGGTCCCCCTTAAACGAGCAGTACTTC. This translates into CASSHTGSPLNEQYF.

This chain joins TRBV9 and TRBJ1-2; 9 positions agree with TRBD1. CDR1 is SGDLS and CDR2 is YYNGEE in the germline V gene. Unmatched junction bases numbered 12, after V lost 2 bases and J lost 7 bases. The CDR3 runs 16 residues. The CDR3 sequence: CASSVPAIQGAFGYTF. The CDR3 DNA follows: TGTGCCAGCAGCGTCCCAGCCATACAGGGGGCTTTTGGCTACACCTTC.

This clonotype appeared many times. The chain couples TRBV5-1 to TRBJ1-1, with a weak D call TRBD1 (5 bases). In germline, CDR1 is SGHRS, CDR2 YFSETQ. V lost 2 bases and J lost 1, with 9 bases in between. The CDR3 runs to 14 residues. The DNA for the CDR3 is TGCGCCAGCAGCTTTACGCAGGGGAACACTGAAGCTTTCTTT. Translation gives CASSFTQGNTEAFF.

This clonotype was seen ten or more times. The CDR3 DNA reads as TGTGCCAGCAGCTTGGCCGTGGAGACCCAGTACTTC. It codes for CASSLAVETQYF. The chain has TRBV5-6 and TRBJ2-5, with D uncertain. The CDR3 has 12 residues. From germline, CDR1 is SGHDT and CDR2 YYEEEE. V was pared by 0 bases and J by 5 bases, with 5 bases between.